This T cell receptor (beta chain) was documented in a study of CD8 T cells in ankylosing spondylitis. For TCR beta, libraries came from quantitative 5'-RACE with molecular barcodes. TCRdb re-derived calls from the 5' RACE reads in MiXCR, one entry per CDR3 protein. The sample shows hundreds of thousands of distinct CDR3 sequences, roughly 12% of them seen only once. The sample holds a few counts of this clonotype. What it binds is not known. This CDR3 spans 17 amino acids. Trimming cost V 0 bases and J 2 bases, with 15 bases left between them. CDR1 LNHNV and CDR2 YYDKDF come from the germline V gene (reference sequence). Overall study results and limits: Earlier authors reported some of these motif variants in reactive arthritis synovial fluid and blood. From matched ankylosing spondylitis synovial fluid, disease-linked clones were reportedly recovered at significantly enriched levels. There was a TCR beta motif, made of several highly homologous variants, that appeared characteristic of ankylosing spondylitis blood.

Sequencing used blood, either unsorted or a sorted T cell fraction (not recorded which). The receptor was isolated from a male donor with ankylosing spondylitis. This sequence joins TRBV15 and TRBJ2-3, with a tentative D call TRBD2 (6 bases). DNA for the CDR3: TGTGCCACCAGCAGAGAGGGACGGGGGACCACCACAGATACGCAGTATTTT. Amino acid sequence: CATSREGRGTTTDTQYF. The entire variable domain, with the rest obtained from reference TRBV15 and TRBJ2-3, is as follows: DAMVIQNPRYQVTQFGKPVTLSCSQTLNHNVMYWYQQKSSQAPKLLFHYYDKDFNNEADTPDNFQSRRPNTSFCFLDIRSPGLGDTAMYLCATSREGRGTTTDTQYFGPGTRLTVL.